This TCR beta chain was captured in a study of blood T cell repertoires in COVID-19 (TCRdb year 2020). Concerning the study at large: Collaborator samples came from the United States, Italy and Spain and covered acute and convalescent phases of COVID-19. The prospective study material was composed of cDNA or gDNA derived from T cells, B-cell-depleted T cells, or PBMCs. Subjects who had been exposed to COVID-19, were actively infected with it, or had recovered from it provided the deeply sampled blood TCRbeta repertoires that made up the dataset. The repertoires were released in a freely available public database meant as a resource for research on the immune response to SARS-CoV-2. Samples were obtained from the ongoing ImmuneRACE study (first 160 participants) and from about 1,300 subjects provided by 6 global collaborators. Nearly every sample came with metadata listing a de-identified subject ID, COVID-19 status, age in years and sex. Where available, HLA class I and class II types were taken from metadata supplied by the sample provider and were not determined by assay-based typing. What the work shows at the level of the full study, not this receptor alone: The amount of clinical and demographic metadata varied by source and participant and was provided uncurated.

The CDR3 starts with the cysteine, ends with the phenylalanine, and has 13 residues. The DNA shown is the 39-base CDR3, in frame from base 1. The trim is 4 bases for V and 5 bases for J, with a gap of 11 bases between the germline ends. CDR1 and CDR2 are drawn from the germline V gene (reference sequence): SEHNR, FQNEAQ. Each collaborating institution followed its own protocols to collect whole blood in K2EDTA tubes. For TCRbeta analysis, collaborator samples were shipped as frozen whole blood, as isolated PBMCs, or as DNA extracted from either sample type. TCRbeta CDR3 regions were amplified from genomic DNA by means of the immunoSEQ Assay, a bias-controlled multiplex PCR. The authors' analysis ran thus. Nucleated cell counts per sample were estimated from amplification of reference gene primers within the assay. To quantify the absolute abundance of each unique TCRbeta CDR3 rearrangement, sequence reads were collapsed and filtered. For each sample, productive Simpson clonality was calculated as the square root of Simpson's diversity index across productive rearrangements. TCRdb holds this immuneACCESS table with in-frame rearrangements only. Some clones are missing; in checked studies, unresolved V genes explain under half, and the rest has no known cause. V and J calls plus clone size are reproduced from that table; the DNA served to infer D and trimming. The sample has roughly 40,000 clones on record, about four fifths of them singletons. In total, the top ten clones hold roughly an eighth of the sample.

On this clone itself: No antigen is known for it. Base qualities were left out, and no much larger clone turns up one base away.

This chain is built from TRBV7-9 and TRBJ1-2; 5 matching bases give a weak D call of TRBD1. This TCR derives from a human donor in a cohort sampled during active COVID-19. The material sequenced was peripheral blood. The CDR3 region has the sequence CASSSSGEYGYTF. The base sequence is TGTGCCAGCAGCTCCTCGGGGGAGTATGGCTACACCTTC.